Reported below is one TCR beta chain. Antigen specificity is unknown. Profiling relied on immunoSEQ multiplex PCR, and the TCRdb table lists in-frame clones only, not all of them. Of over 60,000 clones in the sample, around four fifths were seen once. CD4+ T cells, purified by negative selection, averaged roughly 98% purity. This specimen belongs to a study of T cell repertoires and HLA-DP antigens. The CDR3 loop spans 16 amino acids. The germline CDR1 and CDR2 sequences are SGHTA and FQGNSA. The J segment lost 3 bases and the V segment lost 0 bases, leaving 4 bases of the junction unmatched. This sequence joins TRBV7-2 and TRBJ2-3, with 9 bases identical to TRBD2. The sequence derives from a man aged 55 to 70 in good health and CMV-seronegative. Sample: CD4+ T cells from PBMCs. The CDR3 DNA reads TGTGCCAGCAGCTTAGCTGGGACTAGCTTGACAGATACGCAGTATTTT. Encoded protein: CASSLAGTSLTDTQYF.